The 27 T cell receptor beta chains listed next were all sequenced from one sample in a study of glioma-infiltrating T cells. Using RNA template, CDR3s of TCR alpha and beta were amplified with iRepertoire arm-PCR. TCRdb passed the multiplex PCR reads through MiXCR, listing each CDR3 protein once. The sample lists some 6,200 distinct CDR3 sequences, over 25% seen once, with around 13% in the top ten. The sequenced sample was glioma tissue, nonneoplastic brain tissue, or PBMCs (not recorded which). All receptors come from a human donor with low-grade glioma or glioblastoma, undergoing nonglioma brain surgery, or in good health (not recorded which).

This clonotype was recorded at least ten times. One junction end disagrees with the germline gene, perhaps due to a read error. The gene calls are TRBV7-9 and TRBJ2-5; D tentatively fits TRBD1 or TRBD2 (5 bases each). Looked up from germline, CDR1 is SEHNR and CDR2 is FQNEAQ (reference sequence). The CDR3 runs to 12 residues. The CDR3 sequence: CASSWDQETQYF. As DNA, the CDR3 is TGTGCCAGCAGTTGGGACCAGGAGACCCAGTACTTC. The full variable domain, rest sourced from reference TRBV7-9 and TRBJ2-5, is DTGVSQNPRHKITKRGQNVTFRCDPISEHNRLYWYRQTLGQGPEFLTYFQNEAQLEKSRLLSDRFSAERPKGSFSTLEIQRTEQGDSAMYLCASSWDQETQYFGPGTRLLVL.

The gene calls are TRBV10-3 and TRBJ2-3; D is perhaps TRBD1 (5 bases). The V gene's germline CDR1 is ENHRY and CDR2 SYGVKD. The CDR3 has 14 amino acids. Trimming stripped 3 bases from V and 1 base from J, with 8 bases between. CDR3 protein: CAISDGHCTDTQYF. In nucleotides, the CDR3 is TGTGCCATCAGTGATGGACATTGCACAGATACGCAGTATTTT.

V gene TRBV6-2 or TRBV6-3 combines with J gene TRBJ2-1; D possibly corresponds to TRBD2 (6 bases). V dropped 4 bases and J dropped 9 bases, with 22 bases sitting between them. The CDR3 runs 16 residues. Germline CDR1 MNHEY, CDR2 SVGEGT. Written as DNA, the CDR3 is TGTGCCAGCAGTTTTGTAGGTGTGCGGGGAAGGAGTGAGCAGTTCTTC. Residues: CASSFVGVRGRSEQFF.

The chain joins TRBV6-6 to TRBJ2-3; D is possibly TRBD1 (6 bases). This CDR3 has 13 residues. Germline V lookup: CDR1 MNHNY, CDR2 SVGAGI (reference sequence). The germline V and J ends were trimmed by 9 bases and 7 bases, with 17 bases remaining between them. CDR3 in DNA: TGTGCCAGGACGACCGGGACATCTTATACGCAGTATTTT. This sequence encodes CARTTGTSYTQYF.

This clonotype was recorded at least ten times. The chain has TRBV30 and TRBJ1-6, with D hard to call. V lost 0 bases, J lost 10 bases, and 7 bases lay in between. The germline V gene has CDR1 GTSNPN and CDR2 SVGIG (reference sequence). CDR3 length: 12 residues. DNA of the CDR3: TGTGCCTGGAGTGTACAGAGATCACCCCTCCACTTT. It encodes CAWSVQRSPLHF.

This clonotype occurred once. The chain employs TRBV24-1 and TRBJ2-2; 7 nucleotides agree with TRBD1. The V gene end was trimmed by 10 bases and the J gene end by 8 bases; junction bases not matched to a gene: 9. From germline, CDR1 is KGHDR and CDR2 SFDVKD. This CDR3 contains 13 residues. The CDR3 region is CATDQGTAGELFF. The CDR3 DNA is TGTGCCACTGACCAAGGGACAGCTGGGGAGCTGTTTTTT.

The sample holds many counts of this clonotype. The chain employs TRBV3-1 and TRBJ2-3; the D gene is possibly TRBD2 (6 bases). The length of the CDR3 is 15 residues. Trimming stripped 0 bases from V and 6 bases from J, with 13 bases between. CDR1 and CDR2 from the germline V gene are LGHDT and YNNKEL (reference sequence). CDR3 amino acids: CASSQDVGGSDTQYF. The CDR3 coding sequence is TGTGCCAGCAGCCAAGATGTAGGAGGGAGTGATACGCAGTATTTT.

CDR3 loop: CATSIPGGKNIQYF. The CDR3 nucleotides read TGTGCCACCAGCATCCCAGGGGGCAAAAACATTCAGTACTTC. The chain uses TRBV15 and TRBJ2-4; TRBD1 matches 7 bases. Germline CDR1 reads LNHNV; CDR2 reads YYDKDF (reference sequence). After removal of 4 bases from V and 3 bases from J, the junction contained 3 bases not matched to a gene. The CDR3 extends over 14 amino acids.

With respect to this clonotype: An end of the junction differs from the germline gene, which may be a read error. The chain has TRBV5-1 and TRBJ1-1; D may be TRBD1 (6 bases). CDR3 size: 17 residues. The germline CDR1 and CDR2 sequences are SGHRS and YFSETQ. CDR3 nucleotides: TGCGCCAGCCGCTTCGGGGGGGCTTGTTTGATGAACCCTGAAGCTTTGTTT. Protein sequence: CASRFGGACLMNPEALF.

This clonotype was seen repeatedly, ten times or more. The chain recombines TRBV7-9 with TRBJ1-1, with D hard to call. CDR3 length: 12 residues. Germline-derived CDR1 and CDR2 are SEHNR and FQNEAQ (reference sequence). Trimming took off 1 base at V and 4 bases at J, with 4 bases between the two ends. CDR3 protein: CASSLGTTEAFF. In nucleotides, the CDR3 is TGTGCCAGCAGCTTAGGGACCACTGAAGCTTTCTTT.

As regards this clonotype: The junction departs from the called germline gene at one end, perhaps through a read error. V usage is TRBV6-1 and J usage is TRBJ2-3, with 12 bases identical to TRBD2. CDR1 is MNHNS and CDR2 is SASEGT in the germline V gene. The CDR3 contains 15 residues. DNA of the CDR3: TGTGCCAACAGTGAACTAGCGGGAGGCCAAGATACGCAGTATTTT. It is translated as CANSELAGGQDTQYF.

This chain connects TRBV6-6 to TRBJ2-5; D is unresolved. The V gene lost 0 bases and the J gene lost 4 bases, with 6 bases spanning the gap. CDR1 is MNHNY and CDR2 is SVGAGI in the germline V gene (reference sequence). The CDR3 runs to 13 residues. In DNA form, the CDR3 reads TGTGCCAGCAGTTACTCCTCCACAGAGACCCAGTACTTC. It yields the protein CASSYSSTETQYF.

As for this clonotype: A junction end diverges from the germline sequence, so it may reflect a read error. V usage is TRBV7-9 and J usage is TRBJ1-2; D gene unclear. Germline CDR1 reads SEHNR; CDR2 reads FQNEAQ (reference sequence). The CDR3 has 14 amino acids. CDR3 sequence: CASSFEGYHYGPPF. The CDR3, as DNA: TGTGCCAGCAGCTTTGAAGGCTATCACTATGGCCCCCCCTTC.

This clonotype appeared many times. The chain joins TRBV7-9 to TRBJ1-2; 10 positions agree with TRBD1. Unmatched junction bases numbered 6, after V lost 1 base and J lost 7 bases. The CDR3 is 15 amino acids. CDR1 is SEHNR and CDR2 is FQNEAQ in the germline V gene (reference sequence). The CDR3 region has the DNA TGTGCCAGCAGCTTAGAATTGGACAGGGGGACTGGCTACACCTTC. It yields the protein CASSLELDRGTGYTF.

The CDR3 DNA sequence: TGTGCCAGCAGTTCCGCCGGGACAGGGGGATTTTACGAGCAGTACGTC. This encodes CASSSAGTGGFYEQYV. V usage is TRBV28 and J usage is TRBJ2-7; 11 positions agree with TRBD1. The CDR3 is 16 residues long. Per the germline V gene, CDR1 is MDHEN and CDR2 is SYDVKM. V gave up 4 bases and J gave up 4 bases; unmatched junction bases: 9.

This clonotype was seen many times. This chain connects TRBV12-3 or TRBV12-4 to TRBJ1-1; 7 nucleotides line up with TRBD1. The trim removed 6 bases at V and 5 bases at J, leaving 12 bases unmatched. This CDR3 is 15 amino acids long. The CDR3 sequence: CASSFQQGQRTEAFF. The CDR3 nucleotides are TGTGCCAGCAGCTTCCAACAGGGGCAGAGGACTGAAGCTTTCTTT.

The V and J genes are TRBV20-1 and TRBJ2-7; the D gene is possibly TRBD1 (5 bases). In germline, CDR1 is DFQATT, CDR2 SNEGSKA (reference sequence). The CDR3 is 12 amino acids. Trimming took off 2 bases at V and 2 bases at J, with 7 bases between the two ends. The DNA for the CDR3 is TGCAGTGCTAGAAGGGGTGCCTACGAGCAGTACTTC. Protein: CSARRGAYEQYF.

This clonotype was recorded many times. The V gene is TRBV9, the J gene TRBJ2-7; D remains unclear. Germline V gene sequence: CDR1 SGDLS, CDR2 YYNGEE. The CDR3 covers 16 residues. V was clipped by 1 base and J by 0 bases, with 14 bases between them. In DNA form, the CDR3 reads TGTGCCAGCAGCGTACGCTCGACTTGGAACTCCTACGAGCAGTACTTC. Amino acid sequence: CASSVRSTWNSYEQYF.

This clonotype has a count of ten or more. The chain's CDR3 is CSVAPGLSTDTQYF. In DNA, the CDR3 is TGCAGCGTCGCACCGGGACTCTCCACAGATACGCAGTATTTT. The chain has TRBV29-1 and TRBJ2-3; D is possibly TRBD2 (6 bases). The CDR3 has 14 residues. Trimming took 6 bases from V and 2 from J, leaving 15 bases between them. The germline CDR1 and CDR2 sequences are SQVTM and ANQGSEA.

This clonotype was recorded many times. The V call is TRBV29-1, the J call TRBJ2-3; D uncertain. CDR1 SQVTM and CDR2 ANQGSEA come from the germline V gene. This CDR3 spans 14 amino acids. The germline V and J ends were trimmed by 6 bases and 0 bases, with 13 bases remaining between them. The CDR3 bases are TGCAGCGTCCTTGACACTGGAAGCACAGATACGCAGTATTTT. Translation: CSVLDTGSTDTQYF.

There are many counts of this clonotype. The chain joins TRBV15 to TRBJ2-5; 8 nucleotides match TRBD1. Germline assignment: CDR1 LNHNV and CDR2 YYDKDF (reference sequence). Trimming at V came to 6 bases and at J to 0 bases, leaving 3 bases not matched to a gene. CDR3 size: 14 residues. The CDR3 DNA sequence: TGTGCCACCAGGACAGGGGCGTACCAAGAGACCCAGTACTTC. It codes for CATRTGAYQETQYF.

This clonotype has only one observation. The rearrangement joins TRBV7-2 to TRBJ2-7; 11 nucleotides align to TRBD1. J gave up 6 bases and V 5 bases, and 3 bases lay outside the gene matches. CDR1 is SGHTA and CDR2 is FQGNSA in the germline V gene. This CDR3 spans 13 amino acids. DNA for the CDR3: TGTGCCAGCAGCCACGGGACAGGGGGCGAGCAGTACGTC. It yields the protein CASSHGTGGEQYV.

The chain employs TRBV20-1 and TRBJ2-3; 13 bases are a match to TRBD2. Looked up from germline, CDR1 is DFQATT and CDR2 is SNEGSKA (reference sequence). The CDR3 consists of 16 residues. The V and J ends lost 1 base and 7 bases, in that order; junction bases with no gene match: 8. The CDR3 sequence: CSARGPTSGRSNTQYF. As DNA, the CDR3 is TGCAGTGCTAGAGGCCCGACTAGCGGGAGGTCAAATACGCAGTATTTT.

This clonotype was seen repeatedly, ten times or more. A much more abundant neighbour one base away suggests this may be a read error. This chain connects TRBV9 to TRBJ2-7; a possible D gene is TRBD1 (5 bases). Germline V lookup: CDR1 SGDLS, CDR2 YYNGEE. The length of the CDR3 is 14 residues. V was cut by 3 bases and J by 0 bases, with 10 bases left in between. For the CDR3, the DNA is TGTGCCAGCAGCGCTAGGGGCAGCTCCTACGAGCAGTACTTC. Translated: CASSARGSSYEQYF.

As concerns this clonotype: A much larger clonotype is one base distant, so this may be a read error. This chain uses TRBV19 with TRBJ2-4; maybe TRBD2 (6 bases). CDR1 is LNHDA and CDR2 is SQIVND in the germline V gene (reference sequence). The CDR3 loop spans 14 amino acids. V was clipped by 3 bases and J by 10 bases, with 16 bases between them. In DNA form, the CDR3 reads TGTGCCAGTAGTATGGGCGGGACGAGGTATATTCAGTACTTC. It translates to CASSMGGTRYIQYF.

The V call is TRBV27, the J call TRBJ2-7, with a tentative D call TRBD1 (6 bases). Germline CDR1 MNHEY, CDR2 SMNVEV (reference sequence). Trimming left V 5 bases short and J 5 bases short, with 16 bases between. This CDR3 region has 14 residues. The CDR3 spells CASSTTTGSHEQYF. CDR3 in DNA: TGTGCCAGCAGTACCACAACAGGGAGCCACGAGCAGTACTTC.

This clonotype has a count of ten or more. J is TRBJ1-5 and V is TRBV19, with D hard to call. CDR1 is LNHDA, CDR2 SQIVND, per germline (reference sequence). V was cut by 6 bases and J by 7 bases, with 19 bases left in between. This CDR3 region has 15 residues. Here the CDR3 reads CASRFVWASIQPQHF. CDR3 sequence (DNA): TGTGCCAGTAGATTTGTCTGGGCAAGCATACAGCCCCAGCATTTT.